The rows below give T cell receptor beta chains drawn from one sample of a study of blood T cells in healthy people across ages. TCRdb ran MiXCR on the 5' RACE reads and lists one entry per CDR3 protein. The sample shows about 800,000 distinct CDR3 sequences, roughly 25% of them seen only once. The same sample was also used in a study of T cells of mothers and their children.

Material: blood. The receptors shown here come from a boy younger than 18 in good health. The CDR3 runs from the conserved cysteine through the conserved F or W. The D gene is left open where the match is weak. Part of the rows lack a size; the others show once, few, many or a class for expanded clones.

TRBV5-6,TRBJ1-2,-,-,TGTGCCAGCAGCTTGGTTTTTTCAGATGGCTACACCTTC,CASSLVFSDGYTF
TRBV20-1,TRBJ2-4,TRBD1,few,TGCAGTGCCCCTGACAGGGGTGGCAAAAACATTCAGTACTTC,CSAPDRGGKNIQYF
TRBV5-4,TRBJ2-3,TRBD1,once,TGTGCCAGCAGCGGCCCGGGGACAGGGAAGTATTTT,CASSGPGTGKYF
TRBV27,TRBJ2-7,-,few,TGTGCCAGCAGTTTAAGCAGGGGGGTATACGAGCAGTACTTC,CASSLSRGVYEQYF
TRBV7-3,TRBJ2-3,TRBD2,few,TGTGCCAGCAGCGCGGGGGGCGGGACAGATACGCAGTATTTT,CASSAGGGTDTQYF
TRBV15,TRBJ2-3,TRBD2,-,TGTGCCACCAGCAGAGATCCAGCGGGGTGGGATACGCAGTATTTT,CATSRDPAGWDTQYF
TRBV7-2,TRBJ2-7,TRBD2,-,TGTGCCAGCAGCTTCGCACTAGCGGGGATCGGTTCTTACGAGCAGTACTTC,CASSFALAGIGSYEQYF
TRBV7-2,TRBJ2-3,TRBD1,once,TGTGCCAGCAGTGGAAACGGGACAGGTACGCAGTATTTT,CASSGNGTGTQYF
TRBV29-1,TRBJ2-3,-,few,TGCAGCGTCCCCGGGTACACAGATACGCAGTATTTT,CSVPGYTDTQYF
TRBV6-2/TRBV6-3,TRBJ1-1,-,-,TGTGCCAGCAGTCCACGGGGCCTCCTTAGAAACACTGAAGCTTTCTTT,CASSPRGLLRNTEAFF
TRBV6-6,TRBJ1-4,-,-,TGTGCCAGCAGTGCTACGGGGGAAAAACTGTTTTTT,CASSATGEKLFF
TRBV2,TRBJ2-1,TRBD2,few,TGTGCCAGCACCCTTCCCGGGGGGGCGGACAATGAGCAGTTCTTC,CASTLPGGADNEQFF
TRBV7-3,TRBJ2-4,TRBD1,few,TGTGCCAGCAGCACGGGACAGGAAAACATTCAGTACTTC,CASSTGQENIQYF
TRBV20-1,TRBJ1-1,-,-,TGCAGTGCTAGAGCTAGGTCAACAGTGAACACTGAAGCTTTCTTT,CSARARSTVNTEAFF
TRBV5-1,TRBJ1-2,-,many,TGCGCCAGCAGCTTGGCGGCCGGCGGGGATGGCTACACCTTC,CASSLAAGGDGYTF
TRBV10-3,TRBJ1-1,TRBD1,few,TGTGCCATCAGGTCTAATAGGGGGCCCATAGCCTCTAACACTGAAGCTTTCTTT,CAIRSNRGPIASNTEAFF
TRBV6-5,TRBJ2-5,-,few,TGTGCCAGCAGCCCGGGAAGGGACGAGACCCAGTACTTC,CASSPGRDETQYF
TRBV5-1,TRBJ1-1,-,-,TGCGCCAGCAGCCCCACAGGGCTTCAGACTGAAACTTTCTTT,CASSPTGLQTETFF